In its sample, the clone carrying this T cell receptor (beta chain) was seen many times. RNA transcripts provided the source from which TCR beta CDR3 regions were amplified. The HTBI primer set drove a first-round RT-PCR of the TCR CDR3. TCRdb reprocessed the multiplex PCR reads with MiXCR, giving one entry per CDR3 protein. The table lists approximately 430,000 distinct CDR3 sequences, 15% to 18% of them singletons. The CDR3 consists of 13 residues. In germline, CDR1 is WNHNN, CDR2 SYGVQD (reference sequence). V dropped 3 bases and J dropped 5; count of bases not matched to a gene: 4. This specimen comes from a study of T cells in Graves' hyperthyroidism and ophthalmopathy.

The specimen sequenced was blood. The origin of this receptor is a woman under 30 with Graves' hyperthyroidism. The chain employs TRBV10-1 and TRBJ2-7; TRBD1 agrees at 7 bases. CDR3 DNA sequence: TGCGCCAGCAGTGACGGACAGGAGAACGAGCAGTACTTC. It translates to CASSDGQENEQYF.